This entry lists 21 T cell receptor beta chains sequenced from one sample in a study of T cells in Graves' hyperthyroidism and ophthalmopathy. Template material for amplifying TCR beta CDR3 regions consisted of RNA transcripts. First-round RT-PCR with HTBI primers amplified the TCR CDR3 region. A single record per CDR3 protein comes from TCRdb applying MiXCR to the multiplex PCR reads. The data show 190,000 or so distinct CDR3 sequences, approximately 16% seen once. The sample was blood. Receptors originate from a man aged 35 to 55 with Graves' hyperthyroidism.

In this sample, this clonotype turned up many times. The genes are TRBV6-1 and TRBJ2-2; 9 bases map to TRBD1. J lost 5 bases, V lost 6 bases, and 7 bases had no gene match. The germline V gene encodes CDR1 MNHNS and CDR2 SASEGT. The CDR3 consists of 15 residues. The CDR3 reads CASSWGDRETGELFF. The CDR3, as DNA: TGTGCCAGCAGCTGGGGGGACAGGGAGACCGGGGAGCTGTTTTTT.

This clonotype was counted ten times or more. V gene TRBV30 combines with J gene TRBJ2-5; possibly TRBD1 for D (8 bases). Germline loops: CDR1 GTSNPN, CDR2 SVGIG (reference sequence). The CDR3 has 13 amino acids. V was clipped by 5 bases and J by 2 bases, with 12 bases between them. This CDR3 is CAWGQGGQETQYF. CDR3 DNA: TGTGCCTGGGGACAGGGAGGGCAAGAGACCCAGTACTTC.

This clonotype was counted a few times. This chain's CDR3 is CASSFNQFPGTGDHGYTF. CDR3 sequence (DNA): TGTGCCAGCAGCTTTAATCAGTTCCCCGGGACAGGAGATCATGGCTACACCTTC. The V and J genes are TRBV11-3 and TRBJ1-2, with TRBD1 identical over 8 bases. Germline loops: CDR1 SGHNT, CDR2 YENEEA. The ends lost 3 bases at V and 6 bases at J; junction bases unmatched: 18. This CDR3 spans 18 amino acids.

This clonotype was recorded many times. The chain recombines TRBV12-3 or TRBV12-4 with TRBJ1-1, with D possibly being TRBD1 (5 bases). Deletions cut 3 bases from V and 6 bases from J, with 23 bases between. The CDR3 runs 17 residues. In DNA, the CDR3 is TGTGCCAGCAGTTTCATTAATCGGGACGGGGTGCCGGCTGAAGCTTTCTTT. Translation gives CASSFINRDGVPAEAFF.

This clonotype has ten or more counts. The chain links TRBV6-1 to TRBJ2-1; 13 bases are shared with TRBD2. The V gene's germline CDR1 is MNHNS and CDR2 SASEGT. The CDR3 extends over 15 amino acids. Unmatched junction bases numbered 5, after V lost 6 bases and J lost 6 bases. In DNA, the CDR3 is TGTGCCAGCAGGCCTACTAGCGGGGGGGCCAATGAGCAGTTCTTC. It translates to CASRPTSGGANEQFF.

This chain uses TRBV2 with TRBJ2-3, with a weak D call TRBD1 (6 bases). The ends were cut back, 8 bases at V and 4 bases at J, with 16 bases in the middle. CDR3 length: 14 amino acids. Per germline, CDR1 SNHLY and CDR2 FYNNEI. The CDR3 reads CASGTQGRPDTQYF. CDR3 nucleotide sequence: TGTGCCAGCGGGACACAGGGACGTCCAGATACGCAGTATTTT.

The table lists this clonotype with many counts. CDR3 bases: TGTGCCAGCAGTCGTGGAGTTACTGAAGCTTTCTTT. Its translation is CASSRGVTEAFF. The V call is TRBV28, the J call TRBJ1-1; D gene uncertain. Trimming took 5 bases from V and 5 from J, leaving 9 bases between them. CDR1 and CDR2 (germline): MDHEN, SYDVKM. The CDR3 sequence is 12 residues long.

This clonotype was counted at least ten times. The chain uses TRBV12-5 and TRBJ1-3; D unclear. Between the trimmed V and J ends, which lost 1 base and 6 bases, there was a span of 7 bases. The CDR3 is 13 residues long. The germline V gene encodes CDR1 LGHNT and CDR2 FRNRAP. CDR3: CASGLDSQNTIYF. CDR3 coding DNA: TGTGCTAGTGGTTTGGACAGCCAAAACACCATATATTTT.

The rearrangement uses TRBV20-1 and TRBJ1-2; D might be TRBD1 (6 bases). Deletions cut 3 bases from V and 6 bases from J, with 17 bases between. The germline V gene encodes CDR1 DFQATT and CDR2 SNEGSKA (reference sequence). This CDR3 is 14 amino acids long. The CDR3 nucleotides are TGCAGTGCTAGCCGCGCCCGAAACAGGGATGGCTACACCTTC. Translation: CSASRARNRDGYTF.

This clonotype was counted at least ten times. J is TRBJ1-1 and V is TRBV18; 7 nucleotides align to TRBD1. The CDR3 runs 13 residues. Germline loops: CDR1 KGHSH, CDR2 LQKENI. V lost 6 bases to trimming and J lost 11 bases; unmatched junction nucleotides: 12. In DNA, the CDR3 is TGTGCCAGCTCCCGGGGACAGACCCCTTTGGCTTTCTTT. Its translation: CASSRGQTPLAFF.

The V gene is TRBV4-3, the J gene TRBJ2-2, with D perhaps assigned TRBD1 or TRBD2 (5 bases each). Germline V gene data show CDR1 as LGHNA and CDR2 as YSLEER. V lost 4 bases to trimming and J lost 4 bases, with 19 bases between them. The CDR3 covers 17 residues. CDR3 sequence: CASSPLLVAGGTGELFF. The CDR3 DNA follows: TGCGCCAGCAGCCCGCTGCTGGTGGCTGGGGGCACCGGGGAGCTGTTTTTT.

This clonotype has at least ten counts. The chain uses TRBV18 and TRBJ1-5, with TRBD1 matching 7 bases. CDR3 length: 16 residues. Germline loops: CDR1 KGHSH, CDR2 LQKENI. After removal of 6 bases from V and 2 bases from J, the junction contained 10 bases not matched to a gene. The CDR3 protein is CASSTGTAQGNQPQHF. The CDR3 DNA reads TGTGCCAGCTCTACGGGGACAGCTCAGGGCAATCAGCCCCAGCATTTT.

The genes are TRBV18 and TRBJ2-1; 10 bases align to TRBD2. This CDR3 spans 16 amino acids. Per germline, CDR1 KGHSH and CDR2 LQKENI. The junction had 14 bases not matched to a gene; V was cut back by 0 bases and J by 15 bases. The CDR3 sequence is CASSPPSLAGADERFF. The CDR3 nucleotides read TGTGCCAGCTCACCACCGTCTCTAGCGGGGGCCGACGAACGGTTCTTC.

This clonotype was picked up many times. The gene calls are TRBV30 and TRBJ2-7; D unresolved. Germline V gene sequence: CDR1 GTSNPN, CDR2 SVGIG (reference sequence). CDR3 length: 13 amino acids. Trimming left V 0 bases short and J 7 bases short, with 13 bases between. CDR3 in amino acids: CAWSVGPYREQYF. CDR3 nucleotide sequence: TGTGCCTGGAGTGTAGGCCCTTACCGGGAGCAGTACTTC.

This clonotype has at least ten counts. This chain joins TRBV7-2 and TRBJ2-4, with D maybe TRBD2 (6 bases). This CDR3 is 17 amino acids long. Between the trimmed V and J ends, which lost 2 bases and 0 bases, there was a span of 14 bases. Germline lookup yields CDR1 SGHTA and CDR2 FQGNSA. The CDR3 is CASSLWPIAEAKNIQYF. CDR3 bases: TGTGCCAGCAGCTTATGGCCAATAGCGGAAGCCAAAAACATTCAGTACTTC.

In its sample, this clonotype was seen many times. V is TRBV9 and J is TRBJ2-3; D may be TRBD1 or TRBD2 (5 bases each). Germline CDR1 SGDLS, CDR2 YYNGEE. The CDR3 runs 14 residues. V lost 4 bases to trimming and J lost 2 bases, with 11 bases between them. Here the CDR3 DNA reads TGTGCCAGCAGCCAAGGGACCTTCACAGATACGCAGTATTTT. Its protein product is CASSQGTFTDTQYF.

This clonotype was observed many times. The chain joins TRBV5-8 to TRBJ1-5, with 10 bases that match TRBD1. CDR1 is SGHTS, CDR2 YDEGEE, per germline. Losses at the gene ends were 4 bases for V and 6 bases for J; bases not matched to a gene: 13. The CDR3 is 17 residues long. CDR3 DNA: TGTGCCAGCAGCAGAAACCCGGGACAGGGGTTACTTCAGCCCCAGCATTTT. This encodes CASSRNPGQGLLQPQHF.

This clonotype has only a few counts. CDR3: CASSLGGDPTDTQYF. The CDR3 region has the DNA TGCGCCAGCAGCTTGGGCGGAGATCCGACAGATACGCAGTATTTT. The chain combines TRBV5-1 with TRBJ2-3; D is unresolved. V lost 0 bases to trimming and J lost 3 bases, with 11 bases between them. There are 15 residues in the CDR3. Germline CDR1 SGHRS, CDR2 YFSETQ.

The sample holds a few counts of this clonotype. V and J are TRBV9 and TRBJ2-3, with unresolved D. V shed 4 bases and J shed 3 bases, with 15 bases lying between them. The CDR3 loop spans 15 amino acids. CDR1 is SGDLS and CDR2 is YYNGEE in the germline V gene. This CDR3 is CASSRPMIGTDTQYF. The CDR3 DNA sequence: TGTGCCAGCAGCAGGCCTATGATAGGGACAGATACGCAGTATTTT.

CDR3 amino acids: CAISEGGSLEKLFF. The CDR3 DNA follows: TGTGCCATCAGTGAGGGCGGTAGCCTAGAAAAACTGTTTTTT. V and J are TRBV10-3 and TRBJ1-4; D unresolved. Trimming cost V 2 bases and J 8 bases, with 12 bases left between them. CDR1 and CDR2 (germline): ENHRY, SYGVKD. The CDR3 consists of 14 residues.

The sample holds many counts of this clonotype. The gene calls are TRBV7-9 and TRBJ1-4, with D possibly TRBD1 on 5 matching bases. Trimming left V 2 bases short and J 7 bases short, with 5 bases between. The CDR3 is 12 residues long. Germline CDR1 and CDR2: SEHNR and FQNEAQ (reference sequence). This CDR3 is CASSLQGEKLFF. The DNA for the CDR3 is TGTGCCAGCAGCTTACAGGGTGAAAAACTGTTTTTT.